This entry concerns a single T cell receptor (beta chain). The sample originates from a study of radiation and T cells in renal cell carcinoma. The sample's time point: baseline pretreatment blood. This sample's treatment: 15 Gy SBRT to primary tumor, nephrectomy 4 weeks later. Using immunoSEQ multiplex PCR, the repertoire was profiled, and TCRdb retains in-frame clones only, with some absent. The sample yields 150,000 or so clones, around four fifths seen once. The germline gives CDR1 LNHDA, CDR2 SQIVND (reference sequence). This CDR3 has 14 residues. V dropped 5 bases and J dropped 3 bases, with 14 bases sitting between them.

The TCR originated in a woman aged 50 to 60 with renal cell carcinoma. The sequenced sample was blood, obtained from a patient whose treatment included radiotherapy and nephrectomy. This chain uses TRBV19 with TRBJ2-7; the D is unclear. The CDR3 nucleotides read TGTGCCAGTAGTGTTGCAAAACAGAGCTACGAGCAGTACTTC. Its protein product is CASSVAKQSYEQYF.